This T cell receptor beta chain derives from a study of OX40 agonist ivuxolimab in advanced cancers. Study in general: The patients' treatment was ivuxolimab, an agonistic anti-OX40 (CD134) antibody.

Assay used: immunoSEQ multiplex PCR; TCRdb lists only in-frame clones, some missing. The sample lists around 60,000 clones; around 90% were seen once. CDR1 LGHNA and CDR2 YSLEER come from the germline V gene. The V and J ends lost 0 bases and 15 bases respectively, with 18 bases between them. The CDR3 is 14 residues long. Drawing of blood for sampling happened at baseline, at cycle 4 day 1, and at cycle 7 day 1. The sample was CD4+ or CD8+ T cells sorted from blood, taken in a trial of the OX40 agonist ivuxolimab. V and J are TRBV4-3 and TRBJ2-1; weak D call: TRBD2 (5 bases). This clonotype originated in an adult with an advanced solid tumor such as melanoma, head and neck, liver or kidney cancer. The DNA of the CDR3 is TGCGCCAGCAGCCAAGAAGATTACGGGGTCCCCCGGTTCTTC. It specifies CASSQEDYGVPRFF.